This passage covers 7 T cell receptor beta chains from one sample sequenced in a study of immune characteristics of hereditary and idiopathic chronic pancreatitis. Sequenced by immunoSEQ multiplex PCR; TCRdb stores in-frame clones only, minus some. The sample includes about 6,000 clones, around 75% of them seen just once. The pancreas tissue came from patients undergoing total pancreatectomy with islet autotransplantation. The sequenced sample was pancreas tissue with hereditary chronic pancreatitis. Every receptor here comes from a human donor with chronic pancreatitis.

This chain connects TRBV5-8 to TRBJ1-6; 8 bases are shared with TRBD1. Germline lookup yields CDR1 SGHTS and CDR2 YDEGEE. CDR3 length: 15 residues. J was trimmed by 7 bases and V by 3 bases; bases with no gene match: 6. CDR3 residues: CASSYPTGANSPLHF. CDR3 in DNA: TGTGCCAGCAGCTACCCGACAGGGGCAAATTCACCCCTCCACTTT.

CDR3 DNA: TGTGCCAGCAGCCCCTCTAGCGGGCCTTACGAGCAGTACGTC. It is translated as CASSPSSGPYEQYV. The chain employs TRBV7-8 and TRBJ2-7; 8 nucleotides match TRBD2. The CDR3 contains 14 residues. The germline gives CDR1 SGHVS, CDR2 FQNEAQ. The ends lost 5 bases at V and 4 bases at J; junction bases unmatched: 7.

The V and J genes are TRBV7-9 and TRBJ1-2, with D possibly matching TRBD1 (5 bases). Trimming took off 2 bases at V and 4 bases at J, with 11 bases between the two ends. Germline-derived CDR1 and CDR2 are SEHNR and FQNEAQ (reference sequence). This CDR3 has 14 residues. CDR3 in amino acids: CASSLTGSAYGYTF. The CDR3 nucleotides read TGTGCCAGCAGCTTAACAGGATCTGCCTATGGCTACACCTTC.

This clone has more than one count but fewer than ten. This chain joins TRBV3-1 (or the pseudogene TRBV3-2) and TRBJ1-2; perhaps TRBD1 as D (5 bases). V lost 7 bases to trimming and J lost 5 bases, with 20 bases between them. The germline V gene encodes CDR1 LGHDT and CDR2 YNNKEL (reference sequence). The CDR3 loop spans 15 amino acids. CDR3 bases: TGTGCCAGCACTCGGGGGACGGACCTAGGATATGGCTACACCTTC. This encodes CASTRGTDLGYGYTF.

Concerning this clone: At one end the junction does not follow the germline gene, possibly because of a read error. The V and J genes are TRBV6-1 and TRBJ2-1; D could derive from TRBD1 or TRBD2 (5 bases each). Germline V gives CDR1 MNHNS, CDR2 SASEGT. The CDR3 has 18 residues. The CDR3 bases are TGTGCCAGCAATGAACTACCGGGACGGAGCTCCTACTACAATGAGCAGTTCTTC. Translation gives CASNELPGRSSYYNEQFF.

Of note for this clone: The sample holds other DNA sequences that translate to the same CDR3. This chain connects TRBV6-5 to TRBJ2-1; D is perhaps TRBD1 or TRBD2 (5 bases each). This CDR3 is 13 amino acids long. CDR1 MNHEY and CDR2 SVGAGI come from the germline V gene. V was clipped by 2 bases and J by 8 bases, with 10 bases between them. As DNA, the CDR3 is TGTGCCAGCAGTTACGACAGAGGGCATGAGCAGTTCTTC. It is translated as CASSYDRGHEQFF.

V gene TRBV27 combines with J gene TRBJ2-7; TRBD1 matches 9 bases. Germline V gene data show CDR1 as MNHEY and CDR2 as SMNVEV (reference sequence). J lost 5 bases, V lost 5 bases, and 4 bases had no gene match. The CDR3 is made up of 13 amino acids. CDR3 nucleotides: TGTGCCAGCAGTCTTTACAGGGGGCACGAGCAGTACTTC. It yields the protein CASSLYRGHEQYF.